The sample holds many counts of the clone carrying this T cell receptor beta chain. It was RNA transcripts that yielded the amplified TCR beta CDR3 regions. HTBI primers drove first-round RT-PCR of the TCR CDR3. TCRdb called the multiplex PCR reads again in MiXCR, with one record for every CDR3 protein. This sample has about 600,000 distinct CDR3 sequences; around 14% occur once, and the top ten carry 6.5% to 9%. Patients affected by ophthalmopathy presented a Clinical Activity Score of at least 3, a NOSPECS grade of at least 4, and disease duration below 3 months. Investigators excluded patients with uncontrolled infection, other autoimmune disease, pregnancy or lactation. Clinical symptoms, serum thyroxine and TRAb, thyroid ultrasound and orbital computed tomography were used for the diagnoses. These data belong to a study of T cells in Graves' hyperthyroidism and ophthalmopathy. CDR3 size: 16 residues. Trimming stripped 1 base from V and 3 bases from J, with 16 bases between. Per germline, CDR1 SGHRS and CDR2 YFSETQ.

V and J are TRBV5-1 and TRBJ1-1; D is ambiguous. Specimen: blood. The clonotype comes from a woman between 18 and 29 years old with Graves' ophthalmopathy. CDR3 in amino acids: CASSLFSPIGDTEAFF. CDR3 coding DNA: TGCGCCAGCAGCTTGTTTTCCCCAATTGGAGACACTGAAGCTTTCTTT.